This T cell receptor (beta chain) was sequenced during a study of tumor-infiltrating lymphocytes in primary liver carcinoma. The researchers produced TCR beta cDNA from 400 to 650 ng total RNA with a constant-region primer. Three rounds of nested multiplex PCR with slightly modified ARM-PCR produced TCR beta libraries. The two initial PCR rounds, about 9 cycles each, used TRBV1-TRBV30 forward and C-beta reverse primers. TCRdb re-analysed the multiplex PCR reads in MiXCR, keeping a single row per CDR3 protein. The table shows roughly 91,000 distinct CDR3 sequences, with approximately 68% occurring only once. Findings of the study overall: About 7.5-25% of top clones, no more, were shared by all five regions.

Co-extraction yielded RNA and DNA from 20-30 mg of unsorted bulk tissue. No patient had received treatment, and all had chronic HBV infection. Samples were taken from five separate regions (per tumor). Tumor samples were assessed, and every one had over 85% viable tumor cells. Comment on this clonotype: Its antigen is still unknown. One junction end disagrees with the germline gene, perhaps due to a read error.

The CDR3 has 17 residues. CDR1 SGHAT and CDR2 FQNNGV come from the germline V gene. What was sequenced was liver tumor tissue from sampling region 5. As for subset: tumor region T5, tumor centre. This receptor was taken from an older woman with primary liver carcinoma and hepatitis B virus infection. The J gene is TRBJ1-2, the V gene TRBV11-2; D is perhaps TRBD1 (6 bases). The CDR3 protein is CASSLDPNRALRYGYAF. The CDR3 nucleotides read TGTGCCAGCAGTTTAGATCCGAACAGGGCGCTGCGCTATGGCTACGCCTTC.